The 30 T cell receptor beta chains below all came from one sample that was sequenced in a study of T cells in Graves' hyperthyroidism and ophthalmopathy. The CDR3 regions of TCR beta were amplified from RNA transcripts. HTBI primers were used for first-round RT-PCR of the TCR CDR3. TCRdb re-called the multiplex PCR reads with MiXCR, one entry per CDR3 protein. This table has about 600,000 distinct CDR3 sequences, about a sixth appearing once. The sample consisted of blood. The receptors shown here come from a woman aged 40 to 50 with Graves' ophthalmopathy.

This clonotype was picked up a small number of times. The chain joins TRBV25-1 to TRBJ2-3; 12 bases are shared with TRBD1. V was pared by 1 base and J by 5 bases, with 13 bases of the junction left unmatched. This CDR3 spans 19 amino acids. Germline V gene sequence: CDR1 MGHDK, CDR2 SYGVNS. CDR3 protein: CASSEFSGTGGAWKDTQYF. DNA for the CDR3: TGTGCCAGCAGTGAATTTTCCGGGACAGGGGGCGCGTGGAAAGATACGCAGTATTTT.

This clonotype was observed many times. The chain combines TRBV2 with TRBJ2-3, with TRBD2 matching over 8 bases. Germline V gene data show CDR1 as SNHLY and CDR2 as FYNNEI. The CDR3 consists of 13 residues. Unmatched junction bases numbered 3, after V lost 7 bases and J lost 3 bases. CDR3 coding DNA: TGTGCCAGCAACGGGGGGGAGACAGATACGCAGTATTTT. Translation: CASNGGETDTQYF.

This clonotype was picked up a small number of times. V usage is TRBV5-1 and J usage is TRBJ1-1; 7 bases line up with TRBD1. The junction had 4 bases not matched to a gene; V was cut back by 5 bases and J by 0 bases. CDR1 and CDR2 (germline): SGHRS, YFSETQ. CDR3 length: 14 residues. CDR3 bases: TGCGCCAGCAGGCTGGGACAGTTGAACACTGAAGCTTTCTTT. It yields the protein CASRLGQLNTEAFF.

This rearrangement joins TRBV20-1 to TRBJ2-7, with D perhaps TRBD2 (8 bases). The CDR3 is 14 residues long. Trimming took 3 bases from V and 3 from J, leaving 15 bases between them. Germline V gene lookup returns CDR1 DFQATT and CDR2 SNEGSKA (reference sequence). The CDR3 nucleotides read TGCAGTGCTAGTAGCGGGACAGCCTACTACGAGCAGTACTTC. Its protein is CSASSGTAYYEQYF.

This clonotype showed up many times. This chain links TRBV3-1 with TRBJ2-5; perhaps TRBD2 as D (5 bases). The CDR3 covers 15 residues. Trimming stripped 0 bases from V and 8 bases from J, with 16 bases between. Germline values: CDR1 LGHDT, CDR2 YNNKEL (reference sequence). The CDR3 loop reads CASSQEVATPDTQYF. DNA of the CDR3: TGTGCCAGCAGCCAAGAAGTAGCGACCCCAGATACCCAGTACTTC.

This clonotype was observed many times. The rearrangement uses TRBV20-1 and TRBJ2-3; 8 nucleotides match TRBD2. This CDR3 has 15 residues. Looked up from germline, CDR1 is DFQATT and CDR2 is SNEGSKA (reference sequence). V shed 2 bases, J shed 1 base, and the junction held 5 bases outside the gene matches. DNA of the CDR3: TGCAGTGCTAGACGTAGCGGGGTGGGCACAGATACGCAGTATTTT. As protein: CSARRSGVGTDTQYF.

This clonotype was found many times. V gene TRBV30 combines with J gene TRBJ1-3, with TRBD1 as a possible D gene (5 bases). The V end was cut by 4 bases, the J end by 4 bases, with 11 bases between. This CDR3 contains 13 residues. Germline assignment: CDR1 GTSNPN and CDR2 SVGIG (reference sequence). The CDR3 here is CAWTWGEGNTIYF. Here the CDR3 DNA reads TGTGCCTGGACGTGGGGGGAAGGAAACACCATATATTTT.

The chain combines TRBV7-2 with TRBJ2-7; D perhaps matches TRBD1 (6 bases). Trimming removed 6 bases at V and 3 bases at J, with 15 bases between. The CDR3 has 14 amino acids. Germline V gives CDR1 SGHTA, CDR2 FQGNSA. The CDR3 here is CASRKDRANYEQYF. The CDR3 nucleotides read TGTGCCAGCAGGAAGGACAGAGCTAACTACGAGCAGTACTTC.

In this sample, this clonotype turned up many times. This sequence joins TRBV27 and TRBJ2-1; D is uncertain. Germline lookup yields CDR1 MNHEY and CDR2 SMNVEV (reference sequence). The V end lost 3 bases, the J end lost 7 bases, and 10 bases lay between the germline ends. This CDR3 region has 13 residues. CDR3 sequence (DNA): TGTGCCAGCAGTTTGACGGTCGGGAATGAGCAGTTCTTC. This sequence encodes CASSLTVGNEQFF.

This clonotype was seen only a few times. The V call is TRBV18, the J call TRBJ1-5, with D possibly matching TRBD1 (6 bases). The CDR3 contains 15 residues. Looked up from germline, CDR1 is KGHSH and CDR2 is LQKENI. The germline V and J ends were trimmed by 2 bases and 5 bases, with 13 bases remaining between them. For the CDR3, the DNA is TGTGCCAGCTCACCAATTTCAGGGGAAGATCAGCCCCAGCATTTT. This codes for CASSPISGEDQPQHF.

The chain is built from TRBV10-3 and TRBJ2-7, with TRBD2 identical over 12 bases. This CDR3 has 13 amino acids. Per the germline V gene, CDR1 is ENHRY and CDR2 is SYGVKD. V trimming: 4 bases; J trimming: 6 bases; junction bases outside the gene matches: 1. The CDR3 here is CAISASGRAEQYF. Here the CDR3 DNA reads TGTGCCATCAGTGCTAGCGGGAGGGCCGAGCAGTACTTC.

The chain joins TRBV19 to TRBJ2-7, with unresolved D. This CDR3 is built from 14 residues. In germline, CDR1 is LNHDA, CDR2 SQIVND (reference sequence). With 8 bases removed from V and 4 bases from J, the gap between germline ends came to 18 bases. CDR3 bases: TGTGCCAGTCGTTCCTCAGTACCCCCTTACGAGCAGTACTTC. This translates into CASRSSVPPYEQYF.

This clonotype was picked up many times. This chain connects TRBV30 to TRBJ2-7; no definite D call. The CDR3 totals 13 residues. The germline CDR1 and CDR2 sequences are GTSNPN and SVGIG (reference sequence). V lost 4 bases to trimming and J lost 3 bases, with 13 bases between them. This chain's CDR3 is CAWKRPGFYEQYF. The DNA for the CDR3 is TGTGCCTGGAAACGCCCAGGCTTCTACGAGCAGTACTTC.

There are a few counts of this clonotype. V is TRBV7-9 and J is TRBJ1-3, with 10 nucleotides matching TRBD1. The length of the CDR3 is 14 residues. Trimming took 5 bases from V and 8 from J; bases not matched to a gene: 6. Germline lookup yields CDR1 SEHNR and CDR2 FQNEAQ (reference sequence). The CDR3 loop reads CASSPGTGEYTIYF. The CDR3, as DNA: TGTGCCAGCAGCCCCGGGACAGGGGAATACACCATATATTTT.

Comments on this clonotype: A read error may be the cause here, since a much bigger clone is one base away. The chain combines TRBV7-4 with TRBJ2-1; 15 positions agree with TRBD2. The end of the DNA fits TRBJ2-7 better, so the J call may be wrong. CDR3 size: 18 residues. The germline V gene has CDR1 SGHVT and CDR2 SQSDAQ. The DNA for the CDR3 is TGTGCCAGCAGCCACGGGACTAGCGGGGGGCTCTCCTACAATGAGCAGTACTTC. As protein: CASSHGTSGGLSYNEQYF.

This clonotype was observed many times. The rearrangement joins TRBV11-2 to TRBJ2-7; no definite D call. V was trimmed by 7 bases and J by 6 bases, leaving 10 bases between them. CDR3 length: 11 amino acids. Per the germline V gene, CDR1 is SGHAT and CDR2 is FQNNGV. In DNA form, the CDR3 reads TGTGCCAGCACCGCTGGGATCGAGCAGTACTTC. Its translation is CASTAGIEQYF.

This clonotype was observed many times. The chain links TRBV11-2 to TRBJ2-7; maybe TRBD2 (5 bases). V gave up 1 base and J gave up 4 bases, with 11 bases separating them. This CDR3 comprises 14 residues. CDR1 is SGHAT and CDR2 is FQNNGV in the germline V gene. The CDR3 DNA reads TGTGCCAGCAGCTTAGGGGTTTCGGGGTACGAGCAGTACTTC. As protein: CASSLGVSGYEQYF.

The chain recombines TRBV6-1 with TRBJ2-2; TRBD2 aligns across 11 bases. Per the germline V gene, CDR1 is MNHNS and CDR2 is SASEGT. V dropped 4 bases and J dropped 5; count of bases not matched to a gene: 9. The CDR3 runs to 17 residues. CDR3 in DNA: TGTGCCAGCAGTGGGACTCCGGGACTAGCGGTAACCGGGGAGCTGTTTTTT. Translated, it gives CASSGTPGLAVTGELFF.

There are many counts of this clonotype. V and J are TRBV30 and TRBJ2-7, with D tentatively TRBD2 (5 bases). V lost 2 bases, J lost 2 bases, and 13 bases lay in between. The CDR3 extends over 14 amino acids. The germline V gene has CDR1 GTSNPN and CDR2 SVGIG (reference sequence). The CDR3 here is CAWSPGERPYEQYF. Written as DNA, the CDR3 is TGTGCCTGGAGTCCCGGGGAGCGCCCCTACGAGCAGTACTTC.

The V and J genes are TRBV7-9 and TRBJ1-2, with D possibly TRBD1 on 5 matching bases. CDR1 is SEHNR and CDR2 is FQNEAQ in the germline V gene (reference sequence). Trimming left V 5 bases short and J 8 bases short, with 18 bases between. This CDR3 has 14 amino acids. CDR3 sequence reads: CASSPPGGTTGYTF. The CDR3 nucleotides are TGTGCCAGCAGCCCGCCGGGAGGGACTACAGGCTACACCTTC.

The chain recombines TRBV6-1 with TRBJ1-5; D perhaps matches TRBD1 (5 bases). CDR3 length: 14 amino acids. The germline gives CDR1 MNHNS, CDR2 SASEGT. V gave up 6 bases and J gave up 3 bases, with 12 bases separating them. The CDR3 spells CASRDRGLNQPQHF. In nucleotides, the CDR3 is TGTGCCAGCAGAGACCGGGGCCTCAATCAGCCCCAGCATTTT.

This clonotype has just a few counts. The chain joins TRBV6-2 or TRBV6-3 to TRBJ2-2; 8 nucleotides line up with TRBD2. The CDR3 length is 15 residues. Trimming cost V 2 bases and J 6 bases; bases outside gene matches: 5. CDR1 MNHEY and CDR2 SVGEGT come from the germline V gene. The CDR3 sequence: CASSYPGLAPGELFF. The CDR3 DNA is TGTGCCAGCAGTTACCCCGGACTAGCCCCCGGGGAGCTGTTTTTT.

This chain joins TRBV28 and TRBJ2-2; D is unresolved. The germline gives CDR1 MDHEN, CDR2 SYDVKM. The length of the CDR3 is 16 residues. V dropped 6 bases and J dropped 3 bases, with 17 bases sitting between them. This CDR3 reads CASSFALDGHTGELFF. CDR3 coding DNA: TGTGCCAGCAGCTTCGCCCTGGACGGACACACCGGGGAGCTGTTTTTT. Looking up the rest from reference TRBV28 and TRBJ2-2 gives the full variable domain: DVKVTQSSRYLVKRTGEKVFLECVQDMDHENMFWYRQDPGLGLRLIYFSYDVKMKEKGDIPEGYSVSREKKERFSLILESASTNQTSMYLCASSFALDGHTGELFFGEGSRLTVL.

This clonotype has at least ten counts. V and J are TRBV20-1 and TRBJ2-5; possibly TRBD1 or TRBD2 for D (5 bases each). The CDR3 has 11 residues. Germline CDR1 DFQATT, CDR2 SNEGSKA (reference sequence). The CDR3 here is CTPEGKETQYF. The CDR3 DNA is TGCACCCCCGAGGGGAAAGAGACCCAGTACTTC.

The CDR3 DNA reads TGCGCCAGCAGCTGGACTAGCGGGGTCGGAACCGGGGAGCTGTTTTTT. Its translation: CASSWTSGVGTGELFF. V and J are TRBV5-1 and TRBJ2-2, with 12 bases fitting TRBD2. The CDR3 is 16 residues long. Unmatched junction bases numbered 5, after V lost 3 bases and J lost 5 bases. Germline CDR1 reads SGHRS; CDR2 reads YFSETQ.

This clonotype was counted only a few times. This sequence joins TRBV18 and TRBJ2-1; TRBD2 is a possible D gene (6 bases). Germline CDR1 is KGHSH and CDR2 is LQKENI. The CDR3 extends over 12 amino acids. Deletions cut 1 base from V and 10 bases from J, with 8 bases between. CDR3: CASSPREEEQFF. In nucleotides, the CDR3 is TGTGCCAGCTCACCACGGGAGGAGGAGCAGTTCTTC.

As for this clonotype: Lacking the conserved final phenylalanine or tryptophan, this CDR3 likely reflects a read error. V gene TRBV3-1 combines with J gene TRBJ2-7; a possible D gene is TRBD2 (6 bases). The CDR3 is 14 amino acids. In germline, CDR1 is LGHDT, CDR2 YNNKEL (reference sequence). The CDR3 nucleotides read TGTGCCGGCAGCCAAGGGAGGACCGTCTACGAGCAGTACCTC. It encodes CAGSQGRTVYEQYL.

This clonotype has just one count. This may be a read error, as it is one base from a much larger clone. V and J are TRBV7-2 and TRBJ1-2, with a weak D call TRBD1 (5 bases). Germline CDR1 reads SGHTA; CDR2 reads FQGNSA. Deletions cut 5 bases from V and 4 bases from J, with 14 bases between. CDR3 length equals 14 residues. The CDR3 sequence: CASSMYRFSYGYTF. Written as DNA, the CDR3 is TGTGCCAGCAGCATGTACAGGTTCTCCTATGGCTACACCTTC.

Of note for this clonotype: The conserved final phenylalanine or tryptophan is absent from the CDR3, which likely points to a read error. V is TRBV19 and J is TRBJ1-1; 8 bases agree with TRBD1. Unmatched junction bases numbered 11, after V lost 3 bases and J lost 8 bases. CDR3 size: 15 residues. CDR1 and CDR2 (germline): LNHDA, SQIVND (reference sequence). CDR3 bases: TGTGCCAGTAGTATCATCAATATCCGGGACAGGGAAGCTTTCTCT. It yields the protein CASSIINIRDREAFS.

There are many counts of this clonotype. This sequence joins TRBV5-6 and TRBJ2-3, with a possible D match to TRBD2 (6 bases). The length of the CDR3 is 15 residues. CDR1 and CDR2 (germline): SGHDT, YYEEEE. Trimming took off 6 bases at V and 4 bases at J, with 18 bases between the two ends. CDR3: CASNPKAGRADTQYF. CDR3 sequence (DNA): TGTGCCAGCAACCCGAAGGCGGGAAGGGCAGATACGCAGTATTTT. Full variable domain (missing parts from reference TRBV5-6 and TRBJ2-3): DAGVTQSPTHLIKTRGQQVTLRCSPKSGHDTVSWYQQALGQGPQFIFQYYEEEERQRGNFPDRFSGHQFPNYSSELNVNALLLGDSALYLCASNPKAGRADTQYFGPGTRLTVL.